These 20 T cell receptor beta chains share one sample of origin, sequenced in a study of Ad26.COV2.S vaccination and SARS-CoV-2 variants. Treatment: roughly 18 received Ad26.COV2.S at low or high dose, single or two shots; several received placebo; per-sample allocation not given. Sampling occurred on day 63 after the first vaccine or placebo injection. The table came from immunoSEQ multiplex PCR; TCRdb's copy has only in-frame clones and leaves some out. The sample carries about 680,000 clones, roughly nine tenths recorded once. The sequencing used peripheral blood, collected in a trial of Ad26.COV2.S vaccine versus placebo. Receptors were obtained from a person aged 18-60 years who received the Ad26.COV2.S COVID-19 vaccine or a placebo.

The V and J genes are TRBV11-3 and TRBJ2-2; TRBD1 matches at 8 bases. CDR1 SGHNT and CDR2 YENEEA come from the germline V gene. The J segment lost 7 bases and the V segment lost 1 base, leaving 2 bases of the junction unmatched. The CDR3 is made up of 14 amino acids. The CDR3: CASSLGQGNGELFF. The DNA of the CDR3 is TGTGCCAGCAGCTTAGGACAGGGGAACGGGGAGCTGTTTTTT.

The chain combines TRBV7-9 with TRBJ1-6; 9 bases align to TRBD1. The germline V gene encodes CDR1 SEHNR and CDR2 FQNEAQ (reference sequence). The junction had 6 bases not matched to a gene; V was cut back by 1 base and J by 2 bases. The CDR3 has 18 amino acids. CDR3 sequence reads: CASSLVLQGATYNSPLHF. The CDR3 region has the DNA TGTGCCAGCAGCTTAGTTCTACAGGGGGCGACCTATAATTCACCCCTCCACTTT. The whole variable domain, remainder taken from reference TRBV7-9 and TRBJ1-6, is DTGVSQNPRHKITKRGQNVTFRCDPISEHNRLYWYRQTLGQGPEFLTYFQNEAQLEKSRLLSDRFSAERPKGSFSTLEIQRTEQGDSAMYLCASSLVLQGATYNSPLHFGNGTRLTVT.

The CDR3 sequence is CASSYPRTGGISGYTF. The CDR3 region has the DNA TGTGCCAGCAGTTACCCTCGGACAGGGGGCATAAGTGGCTACACCTTC. V usage is TRBV6-2 or TRBV6-3 and J usage is TRBJ1-2; TRBD1 matches 11 bases. CDR1 and CDR2 from the germline V gene are MNHEY and SVGEGT. The CDR3 runs 16 residues. V gave up 2 bases and J gave up 7 bases; unmatched junction bases: 9.

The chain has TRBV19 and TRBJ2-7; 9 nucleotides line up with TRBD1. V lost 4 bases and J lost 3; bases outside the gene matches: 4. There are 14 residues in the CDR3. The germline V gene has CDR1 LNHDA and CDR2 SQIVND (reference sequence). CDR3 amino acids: CASSRTGVSYEQYF. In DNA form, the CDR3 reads TGTGCCAGTAGTAGGACAGGGGTGAGCTACGAGCAGTACTTC.

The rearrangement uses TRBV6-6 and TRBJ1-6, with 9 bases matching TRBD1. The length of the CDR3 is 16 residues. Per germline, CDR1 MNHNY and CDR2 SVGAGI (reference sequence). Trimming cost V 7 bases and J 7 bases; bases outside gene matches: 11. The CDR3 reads CASTDRGTAANSPLHF. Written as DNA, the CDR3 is TGTGCCAGCACGGACAGGGGTACGGCTGCGAATTCACCCCTCCACTTT.

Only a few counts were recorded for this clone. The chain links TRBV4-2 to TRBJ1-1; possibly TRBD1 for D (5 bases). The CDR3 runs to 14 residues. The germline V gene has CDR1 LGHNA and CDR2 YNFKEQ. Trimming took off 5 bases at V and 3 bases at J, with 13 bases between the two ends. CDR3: CASSTPGGDTEAFF. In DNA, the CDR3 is TGTGCCAGCAGCACACCGGGGGGGGACACTGAAGCTTTCTTT.

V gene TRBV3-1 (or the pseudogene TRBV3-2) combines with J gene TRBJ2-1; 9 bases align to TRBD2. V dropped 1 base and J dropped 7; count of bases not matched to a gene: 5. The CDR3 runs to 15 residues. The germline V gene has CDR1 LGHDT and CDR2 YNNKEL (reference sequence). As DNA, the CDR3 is TGTGCCAGCAGCCAAGTATGGACTAGCGTAAATGAGCAGTTCTTC. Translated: CASSQVWTSVNEQFF.

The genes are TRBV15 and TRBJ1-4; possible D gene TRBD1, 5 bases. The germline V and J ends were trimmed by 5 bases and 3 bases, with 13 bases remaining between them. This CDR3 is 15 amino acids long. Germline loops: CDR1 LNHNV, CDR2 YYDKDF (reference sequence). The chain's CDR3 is CATSALGDANEKLFF. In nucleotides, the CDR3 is TGTGCCACCAGCGCGTTAGGGGATGCTAATGAAAAACTGTTTTTT.

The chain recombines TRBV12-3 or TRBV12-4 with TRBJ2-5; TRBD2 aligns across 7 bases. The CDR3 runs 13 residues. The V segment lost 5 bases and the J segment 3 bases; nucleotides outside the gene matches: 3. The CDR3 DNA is TGTGCCAGCAGTCCTAGCGGCGAAGAGACCCAGTACTTC. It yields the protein CASSPSGEETQYF.

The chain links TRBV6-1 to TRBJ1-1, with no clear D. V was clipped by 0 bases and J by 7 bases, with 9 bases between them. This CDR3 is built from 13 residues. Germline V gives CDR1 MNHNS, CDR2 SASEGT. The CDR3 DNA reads TGTGCCAGCAGTGAAGCGCCGGGGAATGAAGCTTTCTTT. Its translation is CASSEAPGNEAFF.

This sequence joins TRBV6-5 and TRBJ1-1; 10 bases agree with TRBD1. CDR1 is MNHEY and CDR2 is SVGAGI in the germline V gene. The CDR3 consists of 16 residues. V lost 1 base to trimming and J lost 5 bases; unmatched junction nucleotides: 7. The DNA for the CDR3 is TGTGCCAGCAGTTACTGGACAGGGGGGGTGAGGACTGAAGCTTTCTTT. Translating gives CASSYWTGGVRTEAFF.

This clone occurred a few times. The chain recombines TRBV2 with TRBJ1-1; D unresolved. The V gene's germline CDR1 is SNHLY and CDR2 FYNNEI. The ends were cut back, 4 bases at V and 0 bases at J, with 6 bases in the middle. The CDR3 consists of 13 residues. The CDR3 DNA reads TGTGCCAGCAGTGTTCAAGTGAACACTGAAGCTTTCTTT. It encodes CASSVQVNTEAFF. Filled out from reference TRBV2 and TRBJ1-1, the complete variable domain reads EPEVTQTPSHQVTQMGQEVILRCVPISNHLYFYWYRQILGQKVEFLVSFYNNEISEKSEIFDDQFSVERPDGSNFTLKIRSTKLEDSAMYFCASSVQVNTEAFFGQGTRLTVV.

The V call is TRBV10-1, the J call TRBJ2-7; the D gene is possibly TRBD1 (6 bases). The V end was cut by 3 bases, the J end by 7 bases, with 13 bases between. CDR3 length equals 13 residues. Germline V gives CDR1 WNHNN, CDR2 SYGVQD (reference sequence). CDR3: CASSDRGRTEQYF. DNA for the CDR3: TGCGCCAGCAGTGACAGGGGCAGAACAGAGCAGTACTTC.

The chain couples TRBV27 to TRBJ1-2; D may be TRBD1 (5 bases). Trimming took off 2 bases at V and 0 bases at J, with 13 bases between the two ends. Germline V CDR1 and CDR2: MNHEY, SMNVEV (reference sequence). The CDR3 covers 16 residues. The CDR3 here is CASSLQGDTANYGYTF. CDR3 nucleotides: TGTGCCAGCAGTTTACAGGGCGATACGGCTAACTATGGCTACACCTTC.

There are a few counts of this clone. This chain's CDR3 is CASSWDSNQPQHF. CDR3 sequence (DNA): TGTGCCAGCAGCTGGGACAGCAATCAGCCCCAGCATTTT. The V gene is TRBV5-5, the J gene TRBJ1-5, with D possibly matching TRBD1 (5 bases). The germline V gene encodes CDR1 SGHKS and CDR2 YYEKEE (reference sequence). V shed 3 bases and J shed 1 base, with 5 bases lying between them. The CDR3 is 13 residues long. The whole variable domain, filled in from reference TRBV5-5 and TRBJ1-5, reads DAGVTQSPTHLIKTRGQQVTLRCSPISGHKSVSWYQQVLGQGPQFIFQYYEKEERGRGNFPDRFSARQFPNYSSELNVNALLLGDSALYLCASSWDSNQPQHFGDGTRLSIL.

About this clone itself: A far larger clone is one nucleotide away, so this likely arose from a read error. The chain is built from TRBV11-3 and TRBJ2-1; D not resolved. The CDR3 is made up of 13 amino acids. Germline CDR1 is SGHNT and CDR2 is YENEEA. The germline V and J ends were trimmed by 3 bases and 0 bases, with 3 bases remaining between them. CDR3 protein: CASSLASYNEQFF. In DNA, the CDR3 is TGTGCCAGCAGCTTGGCCTCCTACAATGAGCAGTTCTTC.

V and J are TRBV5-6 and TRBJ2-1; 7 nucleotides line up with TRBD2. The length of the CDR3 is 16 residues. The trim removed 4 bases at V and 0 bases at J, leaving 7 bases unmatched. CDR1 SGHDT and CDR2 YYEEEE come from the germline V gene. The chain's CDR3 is CASSPRDYVSYNEQFF. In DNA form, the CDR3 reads TGTGCCAGCAGCCCCCGGGACTACGTCTCCTACAATGAGCAGTTCTTC.

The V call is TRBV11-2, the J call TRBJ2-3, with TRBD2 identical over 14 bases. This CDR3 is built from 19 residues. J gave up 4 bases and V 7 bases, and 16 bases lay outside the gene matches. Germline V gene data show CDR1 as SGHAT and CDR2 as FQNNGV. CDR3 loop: CASTAPTGTSGSMPDTQYF. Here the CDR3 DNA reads TGTGCCAGCACCGCACCGACCGGGACTAGCGGGAGTATGCCAGATACGCAGTATTTT. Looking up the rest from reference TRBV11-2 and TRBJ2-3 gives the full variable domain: EAGVAQSPRYKIIEKRQSVAFWCNPISGHATLYWYQQILGQGPKLLIQFQNNGVVDDSQLPKDRFSAERLKGVDSTLKIQPAKLEDSAVYLCASTAPTGTSGSMPDTQYFGPGTRLTVL.

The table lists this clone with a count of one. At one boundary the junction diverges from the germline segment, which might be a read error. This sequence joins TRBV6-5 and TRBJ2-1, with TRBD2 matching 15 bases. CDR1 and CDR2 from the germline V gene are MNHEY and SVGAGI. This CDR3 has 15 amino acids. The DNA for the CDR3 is TGTGCCAGCAGGGCAGGGACTAGCGGGAGGAATGAGAAGTTCTTC. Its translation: CASRAGTSGRNEKFF.

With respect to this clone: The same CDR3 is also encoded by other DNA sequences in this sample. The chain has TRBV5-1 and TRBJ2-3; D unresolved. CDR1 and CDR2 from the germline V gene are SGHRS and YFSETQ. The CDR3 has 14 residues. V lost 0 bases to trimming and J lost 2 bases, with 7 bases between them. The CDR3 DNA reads TGCGCCAGCAGCTTGGCGGAGTTCACAGATACGCAGTATTTT. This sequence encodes CASSLAEFTDTQYF. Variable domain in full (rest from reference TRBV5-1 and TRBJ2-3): KAGVTQTPRYLIKTRGQQVTLSCSPISGHRSVSWYQQTPGQGLQFLFEYFSETQRNKGNFPGRFSGRQFSNSRSEMNVSTLELGDSALYLCASSLAEFTDTQYFGPGTRLTVL.